This T cell receptor (beta chain) was profiled in a study of T cells after yellow fever vaccination. Overall study results and limits: It was the secondary response that reached its peak faster, day 5 versus 15, but it was weaker. Post-booster repertoires contained most primary-vaccination clones again (about 95% CD4, around 88% CD8). A small proportion of clonotypes was detected in both the CD4 and CD8 compartments.

The CDR3 loop spans 11 amino acids. The V gene lost 7 bases and the J gene lost 9 bases, with 10 bases spanning the gap. The germline V gene encodes CDR1 LNHDA and CDR2 SQIVND (reference sequence). As TCR cDNA was made by 5'RACE template switching, a universal primer site and UMIs were added. Via MiXCR, TCRdb re-called the 5' RACE reads, giving one row per CDR3 protein. The data contain 45,000 to 65,000 distinct CDR3 sequences, about 6.3% of them singletons. This TCR was recovered from a man younger than 35 who received the YFV17D yellow fever vaccine. The chain is built from TRBV19 and TRBJ2-1, with D perhaps matching TRBD1 or TRBD2 (5 bases each). This specimen was CD8+ T cells not binding an NS4B(214-222) dextramer, sorted from PBMCs, taken approximately 47 days after the first yellow fever vaccination. In DNA form, the CDR3 reads TGTGCCAGTATACGGGGCAGTGAGCAGTTCTTC. Protein product: CASIRGSEQFF.